The 25 T cell receptor beta chains presented below share a single source sample, sequenced in a study of T cell responses to AZD1222 COVID-19 vaccine. The assay was immunoSEQ multiplex PCR, and TCRdb's table has in-frame clones only and misses some. The table includes about 110,000 clones, about nine tenths detected once. Sequenced material: peripheral blood, taken on day 0 of MenACWY control vaccination. Receptors were obtained from an adult in good health.

CDR3 amino acids: CASSALIGLAGGYSSYNEQFF. The CDR3, as DNA: TGTGCCAGCAGCGCCCTGATCGGACTAGCGGGGGGTTACAGCTCCTACAATGAGCAGTTCTTC. The rearrangement links TRBV21-1 to TRBJ2-1; TRBD2 is the table's D call and was not checked against the DNA. TRBV21-1 is a pseudogene. The CDR3 contains 21 residues.

V and J are TRBV6-4 and TRBJ1-2; weak D call: TRBD1 (5 bases). V was clipped by 0 bases and J by 8 bases, with 7 bases between them. The CDR3 totals 12 residues. Germline lookup yields CDR1 MRHNA and CDR2 SNTAGT. Here the CDR3 reads CASSDSRGGYTF. In DNA form, the CDR3 reads TGTGCCAGCAGTGACTCGAGGGGAGGCTACACCTTC.

The V gene is TRBV29-1, the J gene TRBJ2-7; TRBD1 agrees at 9 bases. Trimming cost V 6 bases and J 4 bases; bases outside gene matches: 7. CDR1 SQVTM and CDR2 ANQGSEA come from the germline V gene. The CDR3 is made up of 13 amino acids. This chain's CDR3 is CSVAGTGFYEQYF. The DNA for the CDR3 is TGCAGCGTCGCTGGGACAGGGTTTTACGAGCAGTACTTC.

The chain is built from TRBV20-1 and TRBJ1-1; no reliable D call. Germline V gives CDR1 DFQATT, CDR2 SNEGSKA (reference sequence). The V end was cut by 3 bases, the J end by 5 bases, with 13 bases between. The CDR3 contains 13 residues. The DNA of the CDR3 is TGCAGTGCTAGTCCGCATAGAGGAACTGAAGCTTTCTTT. This gives the protein CSASPHRGTEAFF.

This chain joins TRBV4-1 and TRBJ2-1, with unresolved D. Germline V gene data show CDR1 as MGHRA and CDR2 as YSYEKL. V lost 0 bases, J lost 0 bases, and 12 bases lay in between. The CDR3 covers 17 residues. CDR3 DNA: TGCGCCAGCAGCCAAGATGTAGTTGCGAGCTCCTACAATGAGCAGTTCTTC. Protein product: CASSQDVVASSYNEQFF.

V is TRBV27 and J is TRBJ2-7; no definite D call. The V gene's germline CDR1 is MNHEY and CDR2 SMNVEV (reference sequence). V gave up 3 bases and J gave up 2 bases, with 11 bases separating them. CDR3 length: 14 residues. CDR3 amino acids: CASSLRGGAYEQYF. The CDR3 bases are TGTGCCAGCAGTTTGCGCGGCGGAGCCTACGAGCAGTACTTC.

This sequence joins TRBV7-2 and TRBJ2-1, with 12 bases identical to TRBD2. CDR1 SGHTA and CDR2 FQGNSA come from the germline V gene. The CDR3 is 15 amino acids. J gave up 8 bases and V 6 bases, and 8 bases lay outside the gene matches. CDR3 region: CASRTTSGGYYEQFF. The CDR3 DNA is TGTGCCAGCAGAACGACTAGCGGGGGTTACTATGAGCAGTTCTTC.

This chain connects TRBV5-4 to TRBJ2-3, with D perhaps TRBD2 (6 bases). The V and J ends lost 7 bases and 6 bases respectively, with 15 bases between them. CDR3 length: 13 residues. Looked up from germline, CDR1 is SGHNT and CDR2 is YYREEE (reference sequence). CDR3 residues: CASGTRLFDTQYF. In nucleotides, the CDR3 is TGTGCCAGCGGGACTCGGTTATTTGATACGCAGTATTTT.

The V call is TRBV10-3, the J call TRBJ1-3; unclear D gene. V lost 5 bases to trimming and J lost 2 bases, with 10 bases between them. CDR1 and CDR2 (germline): ENHRY, SYGVKD. This CDR3 comprises 14 residues. The CDR3 nucleotides are TGTGCCATCAGTAACATTCGGGCTGGAAACACCATATATTTT. It codes for CAISNIRAGNTIYF.

The rearrangement uses TRBV18 and TRBJ1-4; tentative D call: TRBD1 (6 bases). The length of the CDR3 is 19 residues. Germline-derived CDR1 and CDR2 are KGHSH and LQKENI. The V end lost 2 bases, the J end lost 0 bases, and 19 bases lay between the germline ends. The CDR3 reads CASSPVIASTGATNEKLFF. Here the CDR3 DNA reads TGTGCCAGCTCACCAGTTATTGCGTCGACAGGCGCAACTAATGAAAAACTGTTTTTT.

This clone was counted a few times. J is TRBJ1-1 and V is TRBV9; 9 bases are shared with TRBD1. V lost 4 bases, J lost 0 bases, and 4 bases stayed unmatched. CDR1 and CDR2 (germline): SGDLS, YYNGEE. This CDR3 region has 15 residues. The chain's CDR3 is CASSLGTGMNTEAFF. CDR3 nucleotides: TGTGCCAGCAGCTTAGGGACAGGGATGAACACTGAAGCTTTCTTT.

V usage is TRBV7-9 and J usage is TRBJ1-1; 8 bases agree with TRBD1. The CDR3 contains 15 residues. Trimming at V came to 3 bases and at J to 6 bases, leaving 9 bases not matched to a gene. Germline V gene sequence: CDR1 SEHNR, CDR2 FQNEAQ (reference sequence). CDR3 protein: CASSLGGQELAEAFF. The CDR3 DNA follows: TGTGCCAGCAGCTTGGGGGGACAGGAGTTGGCTGAAGCTTTCTTT.

This chain connects TRBV27 to TRBJ2-2, with a possible D match to TRBD2 (5 bases). CDR3 size: 16 residues. Trimming removed 3 bases from V and 5 bases from J, with 16 bases in between. Germline CDR1 reads MNHEY; CDR2 reads SMNVEV (reference sequence). CDR3 in amino acids: CASSFRPRRGTGELFF. The DNA for the CDR3 is TGTGCCAGCAGTTTTCGGCCTCGGAGAGGGACCGGGGAGCTGTTTTTT.

This clone was counted once. CDR3 amino acids: CASSPAADRTRSNQPQHF. The CDR3 DNA is TGTGCCAGCAGCCCCGCTGCGGACAGGACCCGTAGCAATCAGCCCCAGCATTTT. V and J are TRBV7-9 and TRBJ1-5; 7 bases match TRBD1. Germline V gives CDR1 SEHNR, CDR2 FQNEAQ (reference sequence). V shed 5 bases, J shed 0 bases, and the junction held 13 bases outside the gene matches. The CDR3 contains 18 residues.

This chain links TRBV2 with TRBJ2-7, with 8 bases aligning to TRBD1. The CDR3 runs 12 residues. Germline trimming cut 6 bases from V and 6 bases from J; bases unmatched to any gene: 4. Germline V gene data show CDR1 as SNHLY and CDR2 as FYNNEI. CDR3 nucleotides: TGTGCCAGCAGAAGGACAGGGAGCGAGCAGTACTTC. This encodes CASRRTGSEQYF.

The chain couples TRBV24-1 to TRBJ2-3, with 7 positions matching TRBD2. V was clipped by 5 bases and J by 0 bases; unmatched bases: 10. In germline, CDR1 is KGHDR, CDR2 SFDVKD. The CDR3 sequence is 17 residues long. The CDR3 nucleotides read TGTGCCACCAGTGGTGAATGGGGGGGGACTAGCACAGATACGCAGTATTTT. The encoded protein is CATSGEWGGTSTDTQYF.

The V and J genes are TRBV6-5 and TRBJ1-4, with D tentatively TRBD1 (6 bases). Trimming pared 2 bases from V and 5 bases from J, leaving 15 bases between. There are 16 residues in the CDR3. Germline-derived CDR1 and CDR2 are MNHEY and SVGAGI. CDR3 nucleotide sequence: TGTGCCAGCAGTTACCTAACAGGGTTGACGAATGAAAAACTGTTTTTT. Translation gives CASSYLTGLTNEKLFF.

The genes are TRBV6-6 and TRBJ1-3; D gene ambiguous. CDR3 length equals 14 residues. In germline, CDR1 is MNHNY, CDR2 SVGAGI (reference sequence). Trimming took 4 bases from V and 1 from J, leaving 8 bases between them. Here the CDR3 reads CASSFEASGNTIYF. The DNA for the CDR3 is TGTGCCAGCAGTTTTGAGGCTTCTGGAAACACCATATATTTT.

The rearrangement uses TRBV24-1 and TRBJ2-3; TRBD1 is a possible D gene (6 bases). V was cut by 3 bases and J by 4 bases, with 7 bases left in between. Germline CDR1 is KGHDR and CDR2 is SFDVKD. The CDR3 is made up of 13 amino acids. The CDR3 loop reads CATSDGTPDTQYF. The CDR3 DNA reads as TGTGCCACCAGTGATGGGACACCAGATACGCAGTATTTT.

The CDR3 DNA is TGCGCCAGCAGCTTGGTGGGGGTCGGCTACGAGCAGTACTTC. Translating it yields CASSLVGVGYEQYF. The J gene is TRBJ2-7, the V gene TRBV5-1; the D call may be TRBD1 or TRBD2 (5 bases each). The CDR3 length is 14 residues. Trimming cost V 0 bases and J 3 bases, with 10 bases left between them. Germline V gene sequence: CDR1 SGHRS, CDR2 YFSETQ.

The chain joins TRBV7-9 to TRBJ1-5; weak D call: TRBD1 (5 bases). From germline, CDR1 is SEHNR and CDR2 FQNEAQ (reference sequence). This CDR3 has 15 amino acids. V shed 5 bases and J shed 3 bases, with 14 bases lying between them. The CDR3 reads CASSPGAAYNQPQHF. CDR3 DNA sequence: TGTGCCAGCAGCCCCGGGGCAGCCTACAATCAGCCCCAGCATTTT.

V is TRBV11-2 and J is TRBJ1-2; D call uncertain. With 5 bases removed from V and 0 bases from J, the gap between germline ends came to 7 bases. Per the germline V gene, CDR1 is SGHAT and CDR2 is FQNNGV. The CDR3 is made up of 13 amino acids. Here the CDR3 reads CASSKTSNYGYTF. Here the CDR3 DNA reads TGTGCCAGCAGCAAGACATCTAACTATGGCTACACCTTC. Looking up the rest from reference TRBV11-2 and TRBJ1-2 gives the full variable domain: EAGVAQSPRYKIIEKRQSVAFWCNPISGHATLYWYQQILGQGPKLLIQFQNNGVVDDSQLPKDRFSAERLKGVDSTLKIQPAKLEDSAVYLCASSKTSNYGYTFGSGTRLTVV.

The chain has TRBV18 and TRBJ1-1; 8 bases agree with TRBD1. Germline CDR1 and CDR2: KGHSH and LQKENI. V lost 5 bases, J lost 0 bases, and 5 bases stayed unmatched. CDR3 length: 15 amino acids. CDR3 amino acids: CASSTRDRMNTEAFF. Here the CDR3 DNA reads TGTGCCAGCTCAACCCGGGACAGGATGAACACTGAAGCTTTCTTT.

The rearrangement joins TRBV13 to TRBJ1-1; D is unresolved. The CDR3 is 15 amino acids. V was trimmed by 1 base and J by 0 bases, leaving 9 bases between them. Germline values: CDR1 PRHDT, CDR2 FYEKMQ (reference sequence). CDR3 in DNA: TGTGCCAGCAGCTTAGCGGTAAGTCTGAACACTGAAGCTTTCTTT. It translates to CASSLAVSLNTEAFF.

V gene TRBV30 combines with J gene TRBJ1-5; the match to TRBD1 covers 7 bases. CDR1 GTSNPN and CDR2 SVGIG come from the germline V gene (reference sequence). The junction had 4 bases not matched to a gene; V was cut back by 3 bases and J by 8 bases. The CDR3 length is 12 residues. The CDR3 protein is CAWSGTAKPQHF. In DNA, the CDR3 is TGTGCCTGGAGCGGGACAGCCAAGCCCCAGCATTTT.